The clone carrying this T cell receptor (beta chain) has only a few counts. The time point is: blood at routine non-recurrence follow-up after resection. Material for sequencing was whole RNA from tumor, nontumor lung or frozen PBMC, left unsorted. The record originates from a study of spatial heterogeneity in lung cancer. TCRdb itself ran the 5' RACE reads through MiXCR, one entry per CDR3 protein. This repertoire shows some 41,000 distinct CDR3 sequences, 20% to 25% found once; its top ten account for 7% to 7.5%. The receptor was isolated from a female donor with early-stage non-small cell lung cancer. Here the sequenced sample was PBMCs, taken at follow-up.

The CDR3 region is CASSPRTFSIQYF. The CDR3 region has the DNA TGTGCCAGCAGCCCCCGAACCTTTAGCATTCAGTACTTC. The rearrangement joins TRBV7-2 to TRBJ2-4; no firm D call. This CDR3 region has 13 residues. Trimming removed 5 bases from V and 9 bases from J, with 14 bases in between. Per germline, CDR1 SGHTA and CDR2 FQGNSA.